The clone carrying this T cell receptor (beta chain) has a handful of counts. The assay was immunoSEQ multiplex PCR, and TCRdb's table has in-frame clones only and misses some. The sample yields over 200,000 clones, about 83% seen once. This entry comes from a study of blood T cell repertoires in COVID-19. Study overall: The samples span acute and convalescent COVID-19 from the United States, Italy and Spain. Sources were T cells, B-cell-depleted T cells, or PBMCs; the material itself was cDNA or gDNA.

CDR3 length: 13 residues. Germline CDR1 reads SGHTA; CDR2 reads FQGNSA. The ends were cut back, 2 bases at V and 6 bases at J, with 10 bases in the middle. The Seattle patients, enrolled during active infection, were followed longitudinally. The receptor was derived from a woman aged 30 to 39 with COVID-19, enrolled during active disease. The sequenced material came from peripheral blood. The chain is built from TRBV7-2 and TRBJ1-2; D unresolved. This CDR3 is CASSLSQADGYTF. The CDR3 DNA follows: TGTGCCAGCAGCTTAAGTCAGGCTGATGGCTACACCTTC. The full variable domain, its missing parts supplied by reference TRBV7-2 and TRBJ1-2, is GAGVSQSPSNKVTEKGKDVELRCDPISGHTALYWYRQSLGQGLEFLIYFQGNSAPDKSGLPSDRFSAERTGGSVSTLTIQRTQQEDSAVYLCASSLSQADGYTFGSGTRLTVV.